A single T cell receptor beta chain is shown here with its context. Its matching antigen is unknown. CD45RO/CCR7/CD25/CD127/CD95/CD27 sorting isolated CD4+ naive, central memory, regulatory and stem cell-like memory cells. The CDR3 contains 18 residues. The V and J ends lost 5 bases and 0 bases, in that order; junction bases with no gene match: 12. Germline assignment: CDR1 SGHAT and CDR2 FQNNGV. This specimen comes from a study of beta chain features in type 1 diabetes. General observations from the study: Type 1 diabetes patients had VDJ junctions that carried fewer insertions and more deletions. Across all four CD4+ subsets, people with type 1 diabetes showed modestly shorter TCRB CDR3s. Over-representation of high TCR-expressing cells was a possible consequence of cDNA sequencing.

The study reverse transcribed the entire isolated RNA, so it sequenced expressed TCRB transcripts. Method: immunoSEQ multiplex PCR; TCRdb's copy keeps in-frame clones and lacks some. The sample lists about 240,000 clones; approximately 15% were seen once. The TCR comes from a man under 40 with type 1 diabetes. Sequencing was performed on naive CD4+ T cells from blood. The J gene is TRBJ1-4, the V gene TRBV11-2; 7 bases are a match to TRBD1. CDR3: CASSTPKTGTSTNEKLFF. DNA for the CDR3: TGTGCCAGCAGCACCCCTAAGACAGGGACTTCAACTAATGAAAAACTGTTTTTT.